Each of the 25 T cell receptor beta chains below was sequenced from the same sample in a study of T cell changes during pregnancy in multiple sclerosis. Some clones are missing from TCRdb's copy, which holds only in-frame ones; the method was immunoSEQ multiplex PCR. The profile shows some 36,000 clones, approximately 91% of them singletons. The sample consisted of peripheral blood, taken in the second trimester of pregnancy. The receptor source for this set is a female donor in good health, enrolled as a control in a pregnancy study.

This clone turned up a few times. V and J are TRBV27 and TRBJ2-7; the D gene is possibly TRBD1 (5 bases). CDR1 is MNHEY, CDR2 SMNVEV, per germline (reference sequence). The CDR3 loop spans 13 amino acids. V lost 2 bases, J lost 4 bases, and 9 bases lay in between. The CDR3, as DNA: TGTGCCAGCAGTTTAGACAGAGCTTACGAGCAGTACTTC. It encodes CASSLDRAYEQYF.

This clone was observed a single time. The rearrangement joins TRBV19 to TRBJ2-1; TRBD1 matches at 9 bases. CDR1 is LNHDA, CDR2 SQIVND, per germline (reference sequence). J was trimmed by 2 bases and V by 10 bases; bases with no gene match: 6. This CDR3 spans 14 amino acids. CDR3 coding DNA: TGTGCCACCACAGGGGGCGCGACCTACAATGAGCAGTTCTTC. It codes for CATTGGATYNEQFF.

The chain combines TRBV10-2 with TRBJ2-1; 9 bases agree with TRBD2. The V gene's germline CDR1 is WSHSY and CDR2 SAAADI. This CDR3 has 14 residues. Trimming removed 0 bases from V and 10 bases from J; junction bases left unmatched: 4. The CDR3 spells CASSESAGGTEQFF. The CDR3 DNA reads TGCGCCAGCAGTGAGTCGGCGGGAGGGACCGAGCAGTTCTTC.

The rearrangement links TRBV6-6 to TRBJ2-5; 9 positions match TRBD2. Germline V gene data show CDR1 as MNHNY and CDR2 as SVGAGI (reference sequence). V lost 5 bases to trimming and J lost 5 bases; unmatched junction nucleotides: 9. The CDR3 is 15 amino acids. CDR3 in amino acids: CASSVLAGEGETQYF. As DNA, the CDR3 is TGTGCCAGCAGTGTGTTAGCGGGAGAGGGGGAGACCCAGTACTTC.

CDR3 DNA sequence: TGTGCCTGGAGTCCCAAGGTACCGGGACAGGAAGCTTTCTTT. This sequence encodes CAWSPKVPGQEAFF. The chain uses TRBV30 and TRBJ1-1; TRBD1 matches at 7 bases. Germline V gene data show CDR1 as GTSNPN and CDR2 as SVGIG (reference sequence). The ends lost 2 bases at V and 8 bases at J; junction bases unmatched: 11. The CDR3 is made up of 14 amino acids.

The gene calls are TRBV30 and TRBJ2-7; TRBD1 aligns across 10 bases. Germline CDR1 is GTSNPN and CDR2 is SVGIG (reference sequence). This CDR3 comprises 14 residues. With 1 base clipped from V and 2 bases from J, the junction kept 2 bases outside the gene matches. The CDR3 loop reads CAWSGDRGPYEQYF. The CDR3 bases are TGTGCCTGGAGTGGGGACAGGGGCCCCTACGAGCAGTACTTC.

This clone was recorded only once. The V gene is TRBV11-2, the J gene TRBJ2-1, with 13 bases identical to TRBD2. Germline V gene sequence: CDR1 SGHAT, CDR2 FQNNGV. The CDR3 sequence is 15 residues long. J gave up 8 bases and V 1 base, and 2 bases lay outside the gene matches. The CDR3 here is CASSLGLAGGHEQFF. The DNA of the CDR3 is TGTGCCAGCAGCTTAGGACTAGCGGGAGGCCATGAGCAGTTCTTC. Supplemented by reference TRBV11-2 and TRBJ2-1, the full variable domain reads EAGVAQSPRYKIIEKRQSVAFWCNPISGHATLYWYQQILGQGPKLLIQFQNNGVVDDSQLPKDRFSAERLKGVDSTLKIQPAKLEDSAVYLCASSLGLAGGHEQFFGPGTRLTVL.

The CDR3 is CASSMGLAGGQETQYF. The CDR3 DNA is TGTGCCAGCAGCATGGGACTAGCGGGGGGGCAAGAGACCCAGTACTTC. This chain joins TRBV5-5 and TRBJ2-5, with 16 positions matching TRBD2. This CDR3 contains 16 residues. Germline CDR1 SGHKS, CDR2 YYEKEE (reference sequence). Germline trimming cut 4 bases from V and 2 bases from J; bases unmatched to any gene: 2.

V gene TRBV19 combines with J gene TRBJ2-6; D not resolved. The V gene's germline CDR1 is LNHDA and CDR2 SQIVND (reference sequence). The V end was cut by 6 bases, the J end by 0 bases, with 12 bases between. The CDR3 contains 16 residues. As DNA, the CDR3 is TGTGCCAGTAGCACCCCAGGTTTCTCTGGGGCCAACGTCCTGACTTTC. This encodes CASSTPGFSGANVLTF. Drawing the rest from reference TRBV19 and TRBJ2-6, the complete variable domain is DGGITQSPKYLFRKEGQNVTLSCEQNLNHDAMYWYRQDPGQGLRLIYYSQIVNDFQKGDIAEGYSVSREKKESFPLTVTSAQKNPTAFYLCASSTPGFSGANVLTFGAGSRLTVL.

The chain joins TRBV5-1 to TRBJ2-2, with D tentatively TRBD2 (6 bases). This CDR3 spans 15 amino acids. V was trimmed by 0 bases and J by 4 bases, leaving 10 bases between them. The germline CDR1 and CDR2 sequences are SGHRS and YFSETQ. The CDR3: CASSLEQRVTGELFF. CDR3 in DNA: TGCGCCAGCAGCTTGGAACAGCGGGTCACCGGGGAGCTGTTTTTT.

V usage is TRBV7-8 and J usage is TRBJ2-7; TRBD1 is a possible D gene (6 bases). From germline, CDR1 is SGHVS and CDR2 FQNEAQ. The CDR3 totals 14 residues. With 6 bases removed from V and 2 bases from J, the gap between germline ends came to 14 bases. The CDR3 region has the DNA TGTGCCAGCAGTCCTGACAGGCTAGCCTACGAGCAGTACTTC. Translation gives CASSPDRLAYEQYF.

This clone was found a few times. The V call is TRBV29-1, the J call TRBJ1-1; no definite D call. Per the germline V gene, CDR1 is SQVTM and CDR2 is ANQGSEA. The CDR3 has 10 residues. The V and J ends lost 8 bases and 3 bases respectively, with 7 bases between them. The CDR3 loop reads CSSSDTEAFF. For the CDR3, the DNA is TGCAGCTCGTCGGACACTGAAGCTTTCTTT. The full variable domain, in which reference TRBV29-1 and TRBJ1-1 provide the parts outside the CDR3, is SAVISQKPSRDICQRGTSLTIQCQVDSQVTMMFWYRQQPGQSLTLIATANQGSEATYESGFVIDKFPISRPNLTFSTLTVSNMSPEDSSIYLCSSSDTEAFFGQGTRLTVV.

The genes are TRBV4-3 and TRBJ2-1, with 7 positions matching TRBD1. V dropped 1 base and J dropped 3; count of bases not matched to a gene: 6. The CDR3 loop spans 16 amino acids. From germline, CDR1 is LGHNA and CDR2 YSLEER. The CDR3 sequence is CASSQAGQGVYNEQFF. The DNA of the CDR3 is TGCGCCAGCAGCCAAGCGGGGCAGGGGGTCTACAATGAGCAGTTCTTC.

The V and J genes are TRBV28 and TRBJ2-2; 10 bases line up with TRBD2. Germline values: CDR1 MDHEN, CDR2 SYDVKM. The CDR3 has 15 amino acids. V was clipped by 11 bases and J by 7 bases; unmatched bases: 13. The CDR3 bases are TGTGCCTCTACCTTGGCTAGCGGGAGACTCGGGGAGCTGTTTTTT. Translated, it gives CASTLASGRLGELFF.

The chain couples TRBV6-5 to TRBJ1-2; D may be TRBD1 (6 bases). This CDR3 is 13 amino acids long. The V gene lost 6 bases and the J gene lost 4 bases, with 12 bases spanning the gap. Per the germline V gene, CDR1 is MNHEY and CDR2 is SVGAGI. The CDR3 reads CASRATGSYGYTF. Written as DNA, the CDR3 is TGTGCCAGCAGGGCGACAGGTAGCTATGGCTACACCTTC.

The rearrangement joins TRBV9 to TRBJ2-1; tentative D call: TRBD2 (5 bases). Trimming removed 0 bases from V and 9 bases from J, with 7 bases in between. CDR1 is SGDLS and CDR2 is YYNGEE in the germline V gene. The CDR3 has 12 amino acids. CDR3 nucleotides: TGTGCCAGCAGCGTAGGAGGAGGTGAGCAGTTCTTC. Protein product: CASSVGGGEQFF.

CDR3 amino acids: CASSYSADPNEQFF. The CDR3 DNA reads TGTGCCAGCAGTTACTCCGCAGATCCCAATGAGCAGTTCTTC. The chain joins TRBV6-5 to TRBJ2-1; D remains unclear. Trimming took off 0 bases at V and 6 bases at J, with 9 bases between the two ends. Per the germline V gene, CDR1 is MNHEY and CDR2 is SVGAGI. The CDR3 runs 14 residues.

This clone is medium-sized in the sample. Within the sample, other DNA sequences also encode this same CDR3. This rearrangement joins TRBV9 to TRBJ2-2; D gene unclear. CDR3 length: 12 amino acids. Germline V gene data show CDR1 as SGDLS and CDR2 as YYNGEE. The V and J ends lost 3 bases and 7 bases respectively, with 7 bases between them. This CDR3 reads CASSARGGELFF. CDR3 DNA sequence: TGTGCCAGCAGCGCGAGAGGCGGGGAGCTGTTTTTT.

The DNA of the CDR3 is TGCGCCAGCAGTGAGTCTACGCGGGGGGGCACAGATACGCAGTATTTT. This gives the protein CASSESTRGGTDTQYF. The gene calls are TRBV10-1 and TRBJ2-3, with 8 positions matching TRBD2. Unmatched junction bases numbered 3, after V lost 0 bases and J lost 1 base. CDR3 length: 16 residues. Germline CDR1 reads WNHNN; CDR2 reads SYGVQD (reference sequence).

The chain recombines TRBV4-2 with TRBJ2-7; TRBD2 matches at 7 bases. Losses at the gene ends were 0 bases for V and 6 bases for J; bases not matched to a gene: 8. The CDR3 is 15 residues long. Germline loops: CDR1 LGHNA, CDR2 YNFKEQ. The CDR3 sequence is CASSQDMAGDGEQYF. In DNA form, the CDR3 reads TGTGCCAGCAGCCAAGATATGGCGGGAGACGGCGAGCAGTACTTC.

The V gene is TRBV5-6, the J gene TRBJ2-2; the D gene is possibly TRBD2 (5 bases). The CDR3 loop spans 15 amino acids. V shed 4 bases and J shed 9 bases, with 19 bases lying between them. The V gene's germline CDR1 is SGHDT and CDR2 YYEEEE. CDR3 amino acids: CASSPNGLQARELFF. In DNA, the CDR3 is TGTGCCAGCAGCCCTAATGGACTTCAGGCGAGGGAGCTGTTTTTT.

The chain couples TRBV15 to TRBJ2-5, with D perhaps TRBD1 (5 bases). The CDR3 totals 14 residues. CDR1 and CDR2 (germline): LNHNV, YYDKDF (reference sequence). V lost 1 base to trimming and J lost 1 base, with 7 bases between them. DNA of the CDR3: TGTGCCACCAGCAGAGGGACATTCCAAGAGACCCAGTACTTC. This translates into CATSRGTFQETQYF.

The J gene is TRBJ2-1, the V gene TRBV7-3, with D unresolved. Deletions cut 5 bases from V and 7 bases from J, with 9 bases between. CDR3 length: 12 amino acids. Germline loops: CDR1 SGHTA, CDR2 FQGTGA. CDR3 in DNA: TGTGCCAGCAGCGCCTCGAGGAATGAGCAGTTCTTC. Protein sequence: CASSASRNEQFF.

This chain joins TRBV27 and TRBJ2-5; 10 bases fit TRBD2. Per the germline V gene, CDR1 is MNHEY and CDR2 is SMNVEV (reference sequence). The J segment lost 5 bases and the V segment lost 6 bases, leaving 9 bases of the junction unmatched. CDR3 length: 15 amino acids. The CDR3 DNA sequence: TGTGCCAGCAGCCGTGGAGCGGGGGGGCGTGAGACCCAGTACTTC. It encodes CASSRGAGGRETQYF.

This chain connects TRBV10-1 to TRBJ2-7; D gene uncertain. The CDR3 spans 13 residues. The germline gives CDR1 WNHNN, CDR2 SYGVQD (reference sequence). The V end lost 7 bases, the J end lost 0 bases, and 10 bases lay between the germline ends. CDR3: CASTAGDSYEQYF. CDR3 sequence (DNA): TGCGCCAGCACAGCAGGTGACTCCTACGAGCAGTACTTC.